This TCR beta chain was identified during a study of a mutant IDH1 vaccine in newly diagnosed glioma. As to time point: week 35, safety follow-up. Vaccine doses each comprised 300 ug of mutant IDH1 20-mer peptide, with topical imiquimod. The study enrolled donors with new WHO grade 3 or 4 IDH1-mutant, ATRX-lost astrocytomas. Trimming left V 1 base short and J 2 bases short, with 11 bases between. Looked up from germline, CDR1 is SQVTM and CDR2 is ANQGSEA. The CDR3 contains 14 residues. Comment on this clone: Its antigen is not known.

Here immunoSEQ multiplex PCR was the method, and the copy in TCRdb shows in-frame clones only, minus some. The table shows fewer than 35,000 clones, with about 80% occurring only once. The receptor was derived from a woman aged 40 to 50 with glioma. This chain joins TRBV29-1 and TRBJ2-5; maybe TRBD2 (6 bases). The starting material was PBMCs, obtained from a glioma patient whose treatment included an IDH1 peptide vaccine. CDR3 DNA: TGCAGCGTTGAAGGCGGGGACGGACAAGAGACCCAGTACTTC. Translation: CSVEGGDGQETQYF.